This T cell receptor beta chain is drawn from a study of shared clonotypes between healthy human individuals. Some clones are missing from TCRdb's copy, which holds only in-frame ones; the method was immunoSEQ multiplex PCR. The table has millions of clones, more than 80% seen once; the top ten hold over 0.12%. Comment on this clone: Antigen unknown.

Study-level points and caveats: A reduction in generation probabilities was seen for non-shared clonotypes relative to those shared by all four donors. Generally, estimated richness proved larger in naive subsets than it did in memory subsets.

The CDR3 length is 15 residues. Trimming stripped 0 bases from V and 1 base from J, with 9 bases between. Germline lookup yields CDR1 MNHNY and CDR2 SVGAGI (reference sequence). The sample taken for sequencing was naive CD4+ T cells sorted from blood. Regarding subset: CD45RA+ positively selected. This TCR derives from a man younger than 30 in good health. The chain couples TRBV6-6 to TRBJ1-2; D is perhaps TRBD1 (5 bases). In DNA, the CDR3 is TGTGCCAGCAGTTACTCGACGGACATTAACTATGGCTACACCTTC. Its translation: CASSYSTDINYGYTF.